This TCR beta chain was found in a study of T cell responses to AZD1222 COVID-19 vaccine. General study findings and limits: Spike-wide coverage was observed for vaccine-associated CD4 TCRs, with dominant responses at 160-218 and 743-854. Samples come after the peak T cell response, not at day 14.

TCRdb's table, derived via immunoSEQ multiplex PCR, lists solely in-frame clones and lacks some. This sample has fewer than 150,000 clones; approximately 86% occur once, and the top ten carry about 6%. The CDR3 spans 14 residues. Between the trimmed V and J ends, which lost 0 bases and 7 bases, there was a span of 11 bases. Germline lookup yields CDR1 SGHNT and CDR2 YYREEE (reference sequence). A remark on this clone: The target antigen is unknown.

Both about-4-week and about-12-week second-dose recipients were combined. The sample in question was peripheral blood, obtained 28 days after the second AZD1222 dose. The TCR sequence derives from an adult who received the AZD1222 COVID-19 vaccine. V gene TRBV5-4 combines with J gene TRBJ2-4; weak D call: TRBD1 (5 bases). CDR3 sequence (DNA): TGTGCCAGCAGCTTGGCCTCGGCAGGGAACATTCAGTACTTC. It codes for CASSLASAGNIQYF.